This T cell receptor beta chain is drawn from a study of blood T cells in healthy people across ages. Regarding the study as a whole: Among long-lived donors, naive CD4+ cells were more numerous and diversity higher than in aged donors.

The CDR3 is made up of 12 amino acids. The germline CDR1 and CDR2 sequences are SEHNR and FQNEAQ (reference sequence). Trimming pared 4 bases from V and 4 bases from J, leaving 5 bases between. This clonotype was detected only a few times. Its specificity is not known. Every participating donor contributed roughly 10 milliliters of peripheral blood through a draw. Primed by a sample-barcoded 5' primer and a J-beta primer mix, a second PCR proceeded for about 6 to 12 cycles. TCRdb used MiXCR to reprocess the 5' RACE reads, holding one entry per CDR3 protein. Among 800,000 to 950,000 distinct CDR3 sequences listed, about 37% were seen once.

The sequencing sample was made of blood. The genes are TRBV7-9 and TRBJ1-5; D ambiguous. This sequence originates from a man between 18 and 35 years old in good health. The CDR3 DNA reads as TGTGCCAGCAGCTCCACGAATCAGCCCCAGCATTTT. It yields the protein CASSSTNQPQHF.